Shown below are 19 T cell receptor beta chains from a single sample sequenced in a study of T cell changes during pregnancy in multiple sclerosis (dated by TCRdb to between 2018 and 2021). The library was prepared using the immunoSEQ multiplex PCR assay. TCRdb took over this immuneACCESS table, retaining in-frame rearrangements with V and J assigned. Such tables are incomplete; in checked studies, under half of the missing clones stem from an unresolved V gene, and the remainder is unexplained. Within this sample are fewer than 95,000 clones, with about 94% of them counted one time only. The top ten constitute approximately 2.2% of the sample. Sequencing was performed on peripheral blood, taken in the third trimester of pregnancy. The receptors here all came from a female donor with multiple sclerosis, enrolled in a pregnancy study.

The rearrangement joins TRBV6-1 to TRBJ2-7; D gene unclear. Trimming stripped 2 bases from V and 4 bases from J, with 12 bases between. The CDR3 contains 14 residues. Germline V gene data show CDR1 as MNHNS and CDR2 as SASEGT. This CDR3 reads CASSEPGGKYEQYF. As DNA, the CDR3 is TGTGCCAGCAGTGAACCCGGCGGAAAGTACGAGCAGTACTTC.

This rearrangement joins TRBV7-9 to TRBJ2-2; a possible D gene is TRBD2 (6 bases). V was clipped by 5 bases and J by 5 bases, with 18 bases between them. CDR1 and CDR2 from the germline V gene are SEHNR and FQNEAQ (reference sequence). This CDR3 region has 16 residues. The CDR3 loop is CASSPPGPGGTGELFF. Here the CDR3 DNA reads TGTGCCAGCAGCCCTCCGGGACCCGGAGGGACCGGGGAGCTGTTTTTT.

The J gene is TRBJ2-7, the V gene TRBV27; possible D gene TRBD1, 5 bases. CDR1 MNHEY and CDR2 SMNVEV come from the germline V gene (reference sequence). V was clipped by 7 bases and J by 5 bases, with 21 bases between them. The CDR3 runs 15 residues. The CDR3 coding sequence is TGTGCCAGCATTCCACTGGGGCGGCTGTCCCACGAGCAGTACTTC. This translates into CASIPLGRLSHEQYF.

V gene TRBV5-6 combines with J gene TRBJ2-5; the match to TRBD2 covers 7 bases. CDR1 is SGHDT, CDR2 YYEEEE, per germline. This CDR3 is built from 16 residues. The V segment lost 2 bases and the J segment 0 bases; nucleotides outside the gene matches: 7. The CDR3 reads CASSFATSAYQETQYF. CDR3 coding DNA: TGTGCCAGCAGCTTCGCTACTAGCGCGTACCAAGAGACCCAGTACTTC.

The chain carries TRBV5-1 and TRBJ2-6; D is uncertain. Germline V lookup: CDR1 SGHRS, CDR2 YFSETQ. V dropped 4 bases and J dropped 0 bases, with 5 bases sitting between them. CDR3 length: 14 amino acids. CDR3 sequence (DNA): TGCGCCAGCAGCGGCAACTCTGGGGCCAACGTCCTGACTTTC. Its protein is CASSGNSGANVLTF. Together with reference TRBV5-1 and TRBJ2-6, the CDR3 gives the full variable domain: KAGVTQTPRYLIKTRGQQVTLSCSPISGHRSVSWYQQTPGQGLQFLFEYFSETQRNKGNFPGRFSGRQFSNSRSEMNVSTLELGDSALYLCASSGNSGANVLTFGAGSRLTVL.

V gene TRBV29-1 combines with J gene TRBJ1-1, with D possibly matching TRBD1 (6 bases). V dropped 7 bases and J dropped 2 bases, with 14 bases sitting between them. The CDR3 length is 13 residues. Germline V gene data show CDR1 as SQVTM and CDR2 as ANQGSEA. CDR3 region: CSGGPGENTEAFF. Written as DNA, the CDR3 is TGCAGCGGCGGTCCAGGGGAAAACACTGAAGCTTTCTTT. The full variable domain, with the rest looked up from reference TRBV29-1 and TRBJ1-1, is SAVISQKPSRDICQRGTSLTIQCQVDSQVTMMFWYRQQPGQSLTLIATANQGSEATYESGFVIDKFPISRPNLTFSTLTVSNMSPEDSSIYLCSGGPGENTEAFFGQGTRLTVV.

CDR3 sequence (DNA): TGTGCCAGCAGCCTCGGGAAGAACTACGAGCAGTACTTC. Translated: CASSLGKNYEQYF. The chain uses TRBV11-2 and TRBJ2-7, with D maybe TRBD2 (5 bases). V was shortened by 5 bases and J by 3 bases, with 11 bases between the two germline ends. In germline, CDR1 is SGHAT, CDR2 FQNNGV. This CDR3 region has 13 residues.

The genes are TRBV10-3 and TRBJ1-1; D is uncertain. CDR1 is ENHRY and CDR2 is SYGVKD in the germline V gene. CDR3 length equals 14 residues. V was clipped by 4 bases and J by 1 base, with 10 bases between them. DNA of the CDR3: TGTGCCATCAGTGGGCGGAGTACGAACACTGAAGCTTTCTTT. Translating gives CAISGRSTNTEAFF.

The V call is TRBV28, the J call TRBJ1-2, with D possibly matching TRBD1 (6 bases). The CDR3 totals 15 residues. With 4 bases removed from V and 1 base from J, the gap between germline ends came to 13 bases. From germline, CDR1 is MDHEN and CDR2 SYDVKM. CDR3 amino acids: CASSSWTEINYGYTF. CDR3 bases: TGTGCCAGCAGTTCCTGGACAGAGATTAACTATGGCTACACCTTC.

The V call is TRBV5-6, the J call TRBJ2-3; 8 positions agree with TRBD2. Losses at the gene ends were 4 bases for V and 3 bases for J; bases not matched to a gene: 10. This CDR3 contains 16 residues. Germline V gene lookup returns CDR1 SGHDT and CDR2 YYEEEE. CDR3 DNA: TGTGCCAGCAGCCCCCTCGTGGCTAGCGGGACAGATACGCAGTATTTT. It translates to CASSPLVASGTDTQYF.

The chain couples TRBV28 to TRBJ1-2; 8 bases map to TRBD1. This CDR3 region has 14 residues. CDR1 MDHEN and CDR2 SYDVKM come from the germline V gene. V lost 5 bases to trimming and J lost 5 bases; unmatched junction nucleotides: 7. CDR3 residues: CASSTPDRGYGYTF. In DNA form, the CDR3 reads TGTGCCAGCAGTACTCCAGACAGGGGATATGGCTACACCTTC.

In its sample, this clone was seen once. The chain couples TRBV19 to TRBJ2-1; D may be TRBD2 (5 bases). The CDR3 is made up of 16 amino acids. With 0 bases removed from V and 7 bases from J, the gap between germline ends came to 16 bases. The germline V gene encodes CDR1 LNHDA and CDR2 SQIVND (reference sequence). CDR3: CASSIDPAPRGNEQFF. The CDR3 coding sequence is TGTGCCAGTAGTATAGATCCAGCGCCCCGAGGGAATGAGCAGTTCTTC.

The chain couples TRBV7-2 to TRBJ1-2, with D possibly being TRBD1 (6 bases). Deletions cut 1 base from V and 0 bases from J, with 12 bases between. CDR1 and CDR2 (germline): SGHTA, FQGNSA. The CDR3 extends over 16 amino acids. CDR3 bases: TGTGCCAGCAGCTTAGGCCCTCCAGGGGCTAACTATGGCTACACCTTC. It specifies CASSLGPPGANYGYTF.

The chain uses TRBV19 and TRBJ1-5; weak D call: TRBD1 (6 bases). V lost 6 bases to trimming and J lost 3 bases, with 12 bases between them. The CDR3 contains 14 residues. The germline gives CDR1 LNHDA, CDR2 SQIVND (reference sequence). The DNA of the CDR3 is TGTGCCAGTAGGACGGACAGTTACAATCAGCCCCAGCATTTT. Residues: CASRTDSYNQPQHF.

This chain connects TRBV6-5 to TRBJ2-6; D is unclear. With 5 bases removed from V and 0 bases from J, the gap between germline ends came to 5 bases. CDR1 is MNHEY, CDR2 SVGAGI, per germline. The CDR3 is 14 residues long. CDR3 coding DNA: TGTGCCAGCAGTCTAGACTCTGGGGCCAACGTCCTGACTTTC. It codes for CASSLDSGANVLTF.

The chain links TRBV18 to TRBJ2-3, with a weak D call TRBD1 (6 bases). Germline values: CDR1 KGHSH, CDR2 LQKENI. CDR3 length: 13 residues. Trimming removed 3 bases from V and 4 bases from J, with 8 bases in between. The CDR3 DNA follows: TGTGCCAGCTCACCCCACAGGGCAGATACGCAGTATTTT. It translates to CASSPHRADTQYF. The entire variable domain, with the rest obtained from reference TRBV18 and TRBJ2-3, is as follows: NAGVMQNPRHLVRRRGQEARLRCSPMKGHSHVYWYRQLPEEGLKFMVYLQKENIIDESGMPKERFSAEFPKEGPSILRIQQVVRGDSAAYFCASSPHRADTQYFGPGTRLTVL.

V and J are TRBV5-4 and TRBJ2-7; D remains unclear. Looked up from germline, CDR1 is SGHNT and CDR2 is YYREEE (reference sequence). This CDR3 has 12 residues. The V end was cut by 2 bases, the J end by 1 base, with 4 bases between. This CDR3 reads CASSFTSYEQYF. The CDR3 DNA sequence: TGTGCCAGCAGCTTCACTTCCTACGAGCAGTACTTC. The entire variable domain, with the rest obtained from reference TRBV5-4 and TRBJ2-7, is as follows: ETGVTQSPTHLIKTRGQQVTLRCSSQSGHNTVSWYQQALGQGPQFIFQYYREEENGRGNFPPRFSGLQFPNYSSELNVNALELDDSALYLCASSFTSYEQYFGPGTRLTVT.

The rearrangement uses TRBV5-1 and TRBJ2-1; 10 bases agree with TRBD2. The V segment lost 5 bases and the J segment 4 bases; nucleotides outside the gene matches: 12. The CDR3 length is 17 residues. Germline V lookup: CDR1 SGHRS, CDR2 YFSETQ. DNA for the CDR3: TGCGCCAGCAGGCGAACCTCGGCTAGCGGGGGATACAATGAGCAGTTCTTC. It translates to CASRRTSASGGYNEQFF.

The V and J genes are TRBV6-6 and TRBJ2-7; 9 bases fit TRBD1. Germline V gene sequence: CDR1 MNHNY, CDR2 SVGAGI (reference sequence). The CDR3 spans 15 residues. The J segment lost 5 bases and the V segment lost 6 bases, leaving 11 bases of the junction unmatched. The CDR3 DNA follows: TGTGCCAGCAGACACACCGGGACAGGGTTCCACGAGCAGTACTTC. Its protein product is CASRHTGTGFHEQYF.